This T cell receptor beta chain was sequenced in a study of response to subunit inactivated influenza vaccine. Findings and limits, study-wide: The authors proposed limited new T cell recruitment per seasonal influenza vaccination.

A single record per CDR3 protein comes from TCRdb applying MiXCR to the RT-PCR reads. The sample records 600,000 to 850,000 distinct CDR3 sequences, about 14% being singletons. Losses at the gene ends were 4 bases for V and 5 bases for J; bases not matched to a gene: 9. Germline-derived CDR1 and CDR2 are LGHNA and YSLEER. This CDR3 contains 15 residues. A note on this clonotype: The antigen is undetermined.

This chain uses TRBV4-3 with TRBJ2-3; 7 nucleotides line up with TRBD1. This TCR came from a man aged 50-59 years who received an inactivated influenza vaccine. The sequencing used PBMCs from blood, collected 14 to 15 days before vaccination. The CDR3 nucleotides read TGCGCCAGCAGCCTGGGGGACAGTCGTGGAGATACGCAGTATTTT. Translation: CASSLGDSRGDTQYF.